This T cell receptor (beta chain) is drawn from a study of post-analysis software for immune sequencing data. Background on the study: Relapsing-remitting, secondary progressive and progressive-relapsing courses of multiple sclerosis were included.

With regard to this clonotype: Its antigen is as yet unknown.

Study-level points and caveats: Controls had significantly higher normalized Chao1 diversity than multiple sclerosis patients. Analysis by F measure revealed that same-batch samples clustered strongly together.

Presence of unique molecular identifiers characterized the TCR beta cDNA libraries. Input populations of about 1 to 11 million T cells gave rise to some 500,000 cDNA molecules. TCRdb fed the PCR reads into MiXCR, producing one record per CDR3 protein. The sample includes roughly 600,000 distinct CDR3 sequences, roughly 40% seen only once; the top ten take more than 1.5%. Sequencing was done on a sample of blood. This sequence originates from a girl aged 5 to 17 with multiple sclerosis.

This CDR3 is CASSLPPPSYEQYF. The CDR3 bases are TGTGCCAGCAGCTTACCACCCCCCTCCTACGAGCAGTACTTC. V and J are TRBV7-9 and TRBJ2-7; D remains ambiguous. The CDR3 has 14 amino acids. Germline V gives CDR1 SEHNR, CDR2 FQNEAQ (reference sequence). V lost 2 bases to trimming and J lost 0 bases, with 8 bases between them.